This T cell receptor (beta chain) was captured by sequencing in a study of human T cells and chemical hapten exposure. Study as a whole: 2% DPC was applied to roughly 2 cm by roughly 2 cm of upper inner arm skin for sensitization.

The library tagged individual cDNA molecules with unique molecular identifiers. Original analysis: From approximately 21,000 to 630,000 TCRs were found per sample, with a median of approximately 96,000. TCRdb itself ran the RACE reads through MiXCR, one entry per CDR3 protein. TCRdb's processing, not the study's, gives the V and J calls here. In the table there are roughly 100,000 distinct CDR3 sequences, more than 10% of which are singletons. Trimming stripped 0 bases from V and 5 bases from J, with 11 bases between. Germline values: CDR1 KGHSH, CDR2 LQKENI. This CDR3 region has 15 residues. Stated time point: pre-sensitization, week 0. As to treatment: therapeutic diphenylcyclopropenone sensitization with weekly scalp DPC. Whole blood, unfractionated, served as the material for total RNA extraction. This clonotype was seen more than once but under ten times.

This sequence joins TRBV18 and TRBJ2-1; D unclear. The sample consisted of whole blood, taken in connection with sensitization to the hapten diphenylcyclopropenone (DPC). This receptor was identified in a woman aged 50 to 60 with alopecia areata. Some clones in this sample may be carry-over from other donors' samples. The CDR3 region is CASSPPVLMNNEQFF. Here the CDR3 DNA reads TGTGCCAGCTCACCACCCGTCCTAATGAACAATGAGCAGTTCTTC.